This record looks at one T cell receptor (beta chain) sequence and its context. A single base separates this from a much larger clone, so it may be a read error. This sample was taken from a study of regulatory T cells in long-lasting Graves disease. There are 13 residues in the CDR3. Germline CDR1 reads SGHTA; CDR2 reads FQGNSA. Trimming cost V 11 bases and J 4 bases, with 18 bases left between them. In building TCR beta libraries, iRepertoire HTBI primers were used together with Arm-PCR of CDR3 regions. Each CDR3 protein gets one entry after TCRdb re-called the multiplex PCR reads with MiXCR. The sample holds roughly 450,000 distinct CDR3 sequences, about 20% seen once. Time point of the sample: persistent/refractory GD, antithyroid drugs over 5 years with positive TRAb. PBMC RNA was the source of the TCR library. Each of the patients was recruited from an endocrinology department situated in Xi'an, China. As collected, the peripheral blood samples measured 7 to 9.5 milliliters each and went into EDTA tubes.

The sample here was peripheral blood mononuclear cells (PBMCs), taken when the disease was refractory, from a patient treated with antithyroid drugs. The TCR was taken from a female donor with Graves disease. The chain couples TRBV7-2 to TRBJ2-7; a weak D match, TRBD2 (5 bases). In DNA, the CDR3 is TGTGCCGGCGAAGCCAGCGGCAGATACGAGCAGTACTTC. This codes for CAGEASGRYEQYF. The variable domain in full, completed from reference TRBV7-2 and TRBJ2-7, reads GAGVSQSPSNKVTEKGKDVELRCDPISGHTALYWYRQSLGQGLEFLIYFQGNSAPDKSGLPSDRFSAERTGGSVSTLTIQRTQQEDSAVYLCAGEASGRYEQYFGPGTRLTVT.